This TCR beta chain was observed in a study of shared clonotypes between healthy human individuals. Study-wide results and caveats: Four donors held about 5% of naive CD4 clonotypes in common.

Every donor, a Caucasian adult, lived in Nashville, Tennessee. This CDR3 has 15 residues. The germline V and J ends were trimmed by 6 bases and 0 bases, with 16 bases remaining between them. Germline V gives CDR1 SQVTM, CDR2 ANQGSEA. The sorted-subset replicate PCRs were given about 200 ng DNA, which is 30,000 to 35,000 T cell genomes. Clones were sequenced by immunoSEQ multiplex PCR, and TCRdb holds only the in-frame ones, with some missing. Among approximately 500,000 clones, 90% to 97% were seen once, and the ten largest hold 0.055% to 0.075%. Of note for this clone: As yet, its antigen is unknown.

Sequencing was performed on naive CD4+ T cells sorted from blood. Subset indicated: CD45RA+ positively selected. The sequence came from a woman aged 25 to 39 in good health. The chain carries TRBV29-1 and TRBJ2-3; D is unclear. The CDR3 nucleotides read TGCAGCGTCGTGGACGGAAAGCTAAGCACAGATACGCAGTATTTT. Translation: CSVVDGKLSTDTQYF.